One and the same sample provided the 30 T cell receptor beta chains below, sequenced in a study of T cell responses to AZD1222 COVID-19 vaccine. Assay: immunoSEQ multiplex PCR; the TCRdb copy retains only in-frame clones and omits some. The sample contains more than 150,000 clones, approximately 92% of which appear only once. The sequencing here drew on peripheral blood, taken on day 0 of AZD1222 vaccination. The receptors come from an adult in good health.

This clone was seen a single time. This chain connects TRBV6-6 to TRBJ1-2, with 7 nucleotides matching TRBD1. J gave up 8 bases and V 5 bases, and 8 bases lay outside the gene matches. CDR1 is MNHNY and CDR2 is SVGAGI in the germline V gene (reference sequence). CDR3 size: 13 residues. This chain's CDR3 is CASSAGTAFGYTF. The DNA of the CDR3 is TGTGCCAGCAGTGCGGGGACAGCTTTCGGCTACACCTTC.

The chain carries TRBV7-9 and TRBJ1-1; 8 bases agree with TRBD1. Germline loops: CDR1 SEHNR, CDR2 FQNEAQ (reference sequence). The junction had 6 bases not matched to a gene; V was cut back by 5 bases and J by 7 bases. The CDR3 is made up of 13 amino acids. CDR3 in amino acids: CASSPGTGLEAFF. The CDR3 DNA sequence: TGTGCCAGCAGCCCAGGGACAGGTCTTGAAGCTTTCTTT.

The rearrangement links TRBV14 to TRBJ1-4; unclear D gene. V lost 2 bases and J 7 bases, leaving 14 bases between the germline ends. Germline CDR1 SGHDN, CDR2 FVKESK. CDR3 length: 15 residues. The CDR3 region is CASSQYGPKSEKLFF. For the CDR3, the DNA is TGTGCCAGCAGCCAATACGGGCCAAAGAGTGAAAAACTGTTTTTT.

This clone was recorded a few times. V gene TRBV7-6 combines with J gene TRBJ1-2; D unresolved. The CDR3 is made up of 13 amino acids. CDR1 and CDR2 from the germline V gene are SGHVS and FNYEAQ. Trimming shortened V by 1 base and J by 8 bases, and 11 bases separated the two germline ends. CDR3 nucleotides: TGTGCCAGCAGCTTAGGACCGACGGGAGGCTACACCTTC. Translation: CASSLGPTGGYTF.

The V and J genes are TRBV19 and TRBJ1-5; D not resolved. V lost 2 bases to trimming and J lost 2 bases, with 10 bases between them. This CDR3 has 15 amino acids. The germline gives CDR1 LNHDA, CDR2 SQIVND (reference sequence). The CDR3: CASSIRHGGNQPQHF. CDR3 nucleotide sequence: TGTGCCAGTAGTATAAGACACGGTGGCAATCAGCCCCAGCATTTT.

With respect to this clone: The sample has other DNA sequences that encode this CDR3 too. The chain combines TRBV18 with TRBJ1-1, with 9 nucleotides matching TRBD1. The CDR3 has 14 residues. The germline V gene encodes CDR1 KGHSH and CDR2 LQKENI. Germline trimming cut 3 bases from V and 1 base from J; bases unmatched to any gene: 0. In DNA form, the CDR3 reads TGTGCCAGCTCACCGGGACAGGGGAACACTGAAGCTTTCTTT. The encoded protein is CASSPGQGNTEAFF.

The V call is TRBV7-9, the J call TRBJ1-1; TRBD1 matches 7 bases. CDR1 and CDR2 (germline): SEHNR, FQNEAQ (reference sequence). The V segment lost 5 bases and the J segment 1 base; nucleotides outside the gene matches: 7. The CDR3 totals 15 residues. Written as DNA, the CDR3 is TGTGCCAGCAGCCCATCAGGGGGAGGGAACACTGAAGCTTTCTTT. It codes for CASSPSGGGNTEAFF.

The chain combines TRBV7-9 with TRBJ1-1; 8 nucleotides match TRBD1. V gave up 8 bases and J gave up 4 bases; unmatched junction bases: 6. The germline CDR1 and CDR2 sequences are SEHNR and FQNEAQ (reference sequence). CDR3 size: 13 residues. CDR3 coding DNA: TGTGCCAGCCAGATAACAGGGGGCACTGAAGCTTTCTTT. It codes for CASQITGGTEAFF.

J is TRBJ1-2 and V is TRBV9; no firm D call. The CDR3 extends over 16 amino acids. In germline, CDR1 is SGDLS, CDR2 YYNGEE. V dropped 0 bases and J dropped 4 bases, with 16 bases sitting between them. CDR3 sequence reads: CASSVDLIGRFYGYTF. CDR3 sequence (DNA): TGTGCCAGCAGCGTAGATCTCATAGGACGGTTCTATGGCTACACCTTC.

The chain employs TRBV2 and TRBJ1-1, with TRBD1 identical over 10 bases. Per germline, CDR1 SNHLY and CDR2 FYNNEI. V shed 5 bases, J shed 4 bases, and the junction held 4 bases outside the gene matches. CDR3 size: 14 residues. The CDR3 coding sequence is TGTGCCAGCAGTACTAGGACAGGGGGCACTGAAGCTTTCTTT. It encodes CASSTRTGGTEAFF.

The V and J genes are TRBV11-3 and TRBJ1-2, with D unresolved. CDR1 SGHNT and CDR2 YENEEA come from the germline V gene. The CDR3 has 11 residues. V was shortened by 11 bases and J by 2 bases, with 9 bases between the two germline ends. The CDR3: CAGLLNYGYTF. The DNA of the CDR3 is TGTGCCGGGTTATTAAACTATGGCTACACCTTC.

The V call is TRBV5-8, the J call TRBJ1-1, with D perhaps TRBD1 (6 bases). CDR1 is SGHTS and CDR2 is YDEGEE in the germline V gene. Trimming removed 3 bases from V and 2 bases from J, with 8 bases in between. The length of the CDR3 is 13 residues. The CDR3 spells CASSSRGNTEAFF. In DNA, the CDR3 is TGTGCCAGCAGCTCCAGGGGAAACACTGAAGCTTTCTTT.

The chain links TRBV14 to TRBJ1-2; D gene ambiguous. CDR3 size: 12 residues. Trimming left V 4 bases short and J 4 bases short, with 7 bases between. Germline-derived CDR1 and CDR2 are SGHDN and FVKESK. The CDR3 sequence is CASSLDTYGYTF. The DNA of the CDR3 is TGTGCCAGCAGCCTAGACACCTATGGCTACACCTTC. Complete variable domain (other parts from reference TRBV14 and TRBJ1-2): EAGVTQFPSHSVIEKGQTVTLRCDPISGHDNLYWYRRVMGKEIKFLLHFVKESKQDESGMPNNRFLAERTGGTYSTLKVQPAELEDSGVYFCASSLDTYGYTFGSGTRLTVV.

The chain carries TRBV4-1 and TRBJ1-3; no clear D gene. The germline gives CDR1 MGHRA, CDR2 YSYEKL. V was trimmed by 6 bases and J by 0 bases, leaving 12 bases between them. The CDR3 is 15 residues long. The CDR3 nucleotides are TGCGCCAGCAGAGCATCAGTCCACTCTGGAAACACCATATATTTT. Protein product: CASRASVHSGNTIYF.

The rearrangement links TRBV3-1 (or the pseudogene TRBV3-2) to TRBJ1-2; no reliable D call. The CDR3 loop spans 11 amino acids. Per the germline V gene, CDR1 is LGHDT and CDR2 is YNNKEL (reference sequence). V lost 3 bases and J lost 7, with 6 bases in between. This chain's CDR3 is CASSQAFGYTF. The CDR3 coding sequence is TGTGCCAGCAGCCAGGCTTTTGGCTACACCTTC.

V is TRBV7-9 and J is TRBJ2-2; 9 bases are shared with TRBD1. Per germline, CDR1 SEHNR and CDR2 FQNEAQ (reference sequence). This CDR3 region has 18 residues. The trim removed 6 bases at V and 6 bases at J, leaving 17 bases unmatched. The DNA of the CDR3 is TGTGCCAGCAGACATTCATTTACGGGACAGGGAGATCCCGGGGAGCTGTTTTTT. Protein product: CASRHSFTGQGDPGELFF.

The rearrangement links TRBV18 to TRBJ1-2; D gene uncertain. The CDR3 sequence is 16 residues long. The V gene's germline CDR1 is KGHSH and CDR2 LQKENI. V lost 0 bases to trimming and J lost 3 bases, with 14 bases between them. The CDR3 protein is CASSPPIREGHYGYTF. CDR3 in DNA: TGTGCCAGCTCACCACCGATCCGCGAGGGCCACTATGGCTACACCTTC.

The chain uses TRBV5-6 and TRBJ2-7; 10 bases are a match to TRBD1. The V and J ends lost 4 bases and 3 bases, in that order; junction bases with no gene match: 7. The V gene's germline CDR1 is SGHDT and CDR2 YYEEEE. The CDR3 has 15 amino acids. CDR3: CASSIPGTGVYEQYF. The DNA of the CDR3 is TGTGCCAGCAGCATACCCGGGACAGGGGTCTACGAGCAGTACTTC. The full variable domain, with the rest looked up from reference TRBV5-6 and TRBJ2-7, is DAGVTQSPTHLIKTRGQQVTLRCSPKSGHDTVSWYQQALGQGPQFIFQYYEEEERQRGNFPDRFSGHQFPNYSSELNVNALLLGDSALYLCASSIPGTGVYEQYFGPGTRLTVT.

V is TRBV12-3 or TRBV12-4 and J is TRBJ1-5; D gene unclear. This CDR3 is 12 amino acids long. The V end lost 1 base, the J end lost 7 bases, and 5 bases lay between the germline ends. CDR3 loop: CASSLDSQPQHF. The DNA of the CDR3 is TGTGCCAGCAGTTTAGATAGCCAGCCCCAGCATTTT.

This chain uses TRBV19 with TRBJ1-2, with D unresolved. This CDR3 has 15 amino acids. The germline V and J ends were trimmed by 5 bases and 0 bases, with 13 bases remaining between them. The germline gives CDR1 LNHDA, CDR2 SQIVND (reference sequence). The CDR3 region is CASSPYSKANYGYTF. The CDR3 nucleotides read TGTGCCAGTAGTCCCTACAGTAAAGCTAACTATGGCTACACCTTC.

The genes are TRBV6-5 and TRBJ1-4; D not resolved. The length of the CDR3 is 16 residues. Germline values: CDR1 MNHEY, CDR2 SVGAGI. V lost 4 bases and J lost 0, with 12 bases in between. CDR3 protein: CASSLASRATNEKLFF. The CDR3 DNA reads TGTGCCAGCAGTTTAGCCTCACGAGCAACTAATGAAAAACTGTTTTTT.

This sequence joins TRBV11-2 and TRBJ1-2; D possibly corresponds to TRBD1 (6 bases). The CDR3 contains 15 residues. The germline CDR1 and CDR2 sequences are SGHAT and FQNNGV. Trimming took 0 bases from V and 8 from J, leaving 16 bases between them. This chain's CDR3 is CASSLDRGRGRGYTF. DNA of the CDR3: TGTGCCAGCAGCTTAGATCGAGGCAGGGGTCGGGGCTACACCTTC. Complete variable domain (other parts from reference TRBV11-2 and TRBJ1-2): EAGVAQSPRYKIIEKRQSVAFWCNPISGHATLYWYQQILGQGPKLLIQFQNNGVVDDSQLPKDRFSAERLKGVDSTLKIQPAKLEDSAVYLCASSLDRGRGRGYTFGSGTRLTVV.

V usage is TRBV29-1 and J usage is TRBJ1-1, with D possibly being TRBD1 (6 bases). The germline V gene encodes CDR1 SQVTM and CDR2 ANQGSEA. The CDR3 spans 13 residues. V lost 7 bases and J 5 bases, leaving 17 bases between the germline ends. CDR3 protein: CSGTRGPVTEAFF. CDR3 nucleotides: TGCAGCGGTACCAGGGGTCCGGTGACTGAAGCTTTCTTT.

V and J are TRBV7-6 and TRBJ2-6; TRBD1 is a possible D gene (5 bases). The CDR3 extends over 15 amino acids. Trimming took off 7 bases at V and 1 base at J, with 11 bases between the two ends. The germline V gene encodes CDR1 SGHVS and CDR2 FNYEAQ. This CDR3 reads CASTSQGSGANVLTF. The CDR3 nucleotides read TGTGCCAGCACCTCCCAGGGTTCTGGGGCCAACGTCCTGACTTTC. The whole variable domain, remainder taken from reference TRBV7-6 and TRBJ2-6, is GAGVSQSPRYKVTKRGQDVALRCDPISGHVSLYWYRQALGQGPEFLTYFNYEAQQDKSGLPNDRFSAERPEGSISTLTIQRTEQRDSAMYRCASTSQGSGANVLTFGAGSRLTVL.

CDR3 bases: TGTGCCAGCTCACCAAGCGGACAGCGTTATGGCTACACCTTC. Translation gives CASSPSGQRYGYTF. The chain joins TRBV18 to TRBJ1-2; TRBD1 is a possible D gene (6 bases). V shed 2 bases and J shed 5 bases, with 12 bases lying between them. This CDR3 comprises 14 residues. The germline V gene has CDR1 KGHSH and CDR2 LQKENI.

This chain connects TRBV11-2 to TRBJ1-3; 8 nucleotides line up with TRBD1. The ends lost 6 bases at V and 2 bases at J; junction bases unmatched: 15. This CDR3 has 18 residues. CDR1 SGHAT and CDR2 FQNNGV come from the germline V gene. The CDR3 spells CASSSPVGPTGAGNTIYF. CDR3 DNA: TGTGCCAGCAGTTCGCCGGTGGGGCCGACAGGGGCTGGAAACACCATATATTTT.

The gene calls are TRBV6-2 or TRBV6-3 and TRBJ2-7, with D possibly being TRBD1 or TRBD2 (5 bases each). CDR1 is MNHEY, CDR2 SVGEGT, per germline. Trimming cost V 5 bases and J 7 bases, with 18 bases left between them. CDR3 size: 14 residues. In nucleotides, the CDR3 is TGTGCCAGCAGTCGAGGGACCTCTTTGGGGGAGCAGTACGTC. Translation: CASSRGTSLGEQYV.

The CDR3 DNA is TGTGCCAGCAGCCAAAATTCCCCCTTAGAAGGGGCCCAGTATTTT. This gives the protein CASSQNSPLEGAQYF. The chain is built from TRBV14 and TRBJ2-3; possibly TRBD1 for D (5 bases). V dropped 2 bases and J dropped 12 bases, with 21 bases sitting between them. The germline V gene has CDR1 SGHDN and CDR2 FVKESK. The CDR3 totals 15 residues. The complete variable domain, with remaining parts taken from reference TRBV14 and TRBJ2-3, reads EAGVTQFPSHSVIEKGQTVTLRCDPISGHDNLYWYRRVMGKEIKFLLHFVKESKQDESGMPNNRFLAERTGGTYSTLKVQPAELEDSGVYFCASSQNSPLEGAQYFGPGTRLTVL.

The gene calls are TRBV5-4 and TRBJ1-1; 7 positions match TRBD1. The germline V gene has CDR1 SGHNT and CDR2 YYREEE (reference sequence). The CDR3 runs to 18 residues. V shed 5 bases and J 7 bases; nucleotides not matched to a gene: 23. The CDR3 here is CASRDLTGSIVGSYEAFF. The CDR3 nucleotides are TGTGCCAGCAGAGACCTGACAGGGAGTATCGTGGGATCGTATGAAGCTTTCTTT. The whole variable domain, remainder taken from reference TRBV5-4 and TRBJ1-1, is ETGVTQSPTHLIKTRGQQVTLRCSSQSGHNTVSWYQQALGQGPQFIFQYYREEENGRGNFPPRFSGLQFPNYSSELNVNALELDDSALYLCASRDLTGSIVGSYEAFFGQGTRLTVV.

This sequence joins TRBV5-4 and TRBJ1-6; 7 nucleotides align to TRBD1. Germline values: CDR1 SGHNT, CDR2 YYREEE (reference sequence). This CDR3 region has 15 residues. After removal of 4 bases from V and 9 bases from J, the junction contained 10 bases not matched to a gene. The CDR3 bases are TGTGCCAGCAGCCGGGAACAGGGGAAGAGTTCACCCCTCCACTTT. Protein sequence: CASSREQGKSSPLHF.